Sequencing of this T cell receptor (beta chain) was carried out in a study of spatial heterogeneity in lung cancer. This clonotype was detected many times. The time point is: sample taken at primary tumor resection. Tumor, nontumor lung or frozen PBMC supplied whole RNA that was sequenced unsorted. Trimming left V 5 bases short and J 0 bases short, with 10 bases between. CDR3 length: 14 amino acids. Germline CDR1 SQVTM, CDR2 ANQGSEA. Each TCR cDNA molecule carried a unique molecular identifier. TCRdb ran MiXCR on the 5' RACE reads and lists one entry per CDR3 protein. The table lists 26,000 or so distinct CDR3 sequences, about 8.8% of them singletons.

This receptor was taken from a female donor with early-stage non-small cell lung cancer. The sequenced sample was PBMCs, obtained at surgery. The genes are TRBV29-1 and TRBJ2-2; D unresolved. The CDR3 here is CSVSRPTNTGELFF. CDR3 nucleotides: TGCAGCGTTTCCCGACCGACGAACACCGGGGAGCTGTTTTTT.